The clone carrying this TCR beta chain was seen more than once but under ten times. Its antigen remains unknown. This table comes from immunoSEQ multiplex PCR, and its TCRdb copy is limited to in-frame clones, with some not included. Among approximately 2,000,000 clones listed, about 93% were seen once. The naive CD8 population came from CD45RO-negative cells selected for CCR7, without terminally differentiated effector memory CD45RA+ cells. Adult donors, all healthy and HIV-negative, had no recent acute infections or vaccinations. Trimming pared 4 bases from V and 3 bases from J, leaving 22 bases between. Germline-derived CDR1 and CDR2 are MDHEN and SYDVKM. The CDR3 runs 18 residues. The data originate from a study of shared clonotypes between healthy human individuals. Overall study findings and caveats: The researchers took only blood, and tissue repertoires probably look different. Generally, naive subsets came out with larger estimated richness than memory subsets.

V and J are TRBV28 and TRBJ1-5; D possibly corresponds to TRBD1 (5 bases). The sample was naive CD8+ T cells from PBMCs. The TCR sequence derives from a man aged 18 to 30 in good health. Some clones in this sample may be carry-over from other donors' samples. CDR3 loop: CASSSRGRQGGTNQPQHF. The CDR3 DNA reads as TGTGCCAGCAGTTCCCGGGGTAGGCAGGGAGGTACCAATCAGCCCCAGCATTTT.